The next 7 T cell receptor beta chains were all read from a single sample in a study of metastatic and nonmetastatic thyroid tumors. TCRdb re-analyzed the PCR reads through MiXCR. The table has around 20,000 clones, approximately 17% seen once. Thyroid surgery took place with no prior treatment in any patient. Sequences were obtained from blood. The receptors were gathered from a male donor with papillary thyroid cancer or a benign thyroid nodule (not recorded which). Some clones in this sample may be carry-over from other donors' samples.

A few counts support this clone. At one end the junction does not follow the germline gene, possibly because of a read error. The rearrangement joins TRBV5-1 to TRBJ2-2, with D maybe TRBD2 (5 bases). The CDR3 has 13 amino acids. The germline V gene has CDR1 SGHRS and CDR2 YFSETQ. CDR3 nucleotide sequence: TGTGCCAGCGGCTTGCAGGACACCGGGGAGCTGTTTTTT. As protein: CASGLQDTGELFF.

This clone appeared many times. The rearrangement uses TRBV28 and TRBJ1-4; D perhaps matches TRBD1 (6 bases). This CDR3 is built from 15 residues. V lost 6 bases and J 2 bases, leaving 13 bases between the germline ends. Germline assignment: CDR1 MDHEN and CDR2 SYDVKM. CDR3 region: CASRATGFTNEKLFF. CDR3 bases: TGTGCCAGCAGAGCCACAGGGTTTACTAATGAAAAACTGTTTTTT.

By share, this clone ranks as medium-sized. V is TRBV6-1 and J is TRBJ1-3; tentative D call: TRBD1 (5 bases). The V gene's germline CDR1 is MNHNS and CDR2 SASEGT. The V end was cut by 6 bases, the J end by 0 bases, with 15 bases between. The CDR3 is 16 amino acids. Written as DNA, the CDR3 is TGTGCCAGCAGCTCTTCGACAGACCACTCTGGAAACACCATATATTTT. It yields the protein CASSSSTDHSGNTIYF.

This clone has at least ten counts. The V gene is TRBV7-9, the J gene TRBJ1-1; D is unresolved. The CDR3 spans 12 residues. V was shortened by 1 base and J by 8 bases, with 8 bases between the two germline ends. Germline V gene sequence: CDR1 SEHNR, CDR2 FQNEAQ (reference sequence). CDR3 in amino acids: CASSLGVSEAFF. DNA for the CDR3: TGTGCCAGCAGCTTAGGTGTCAGCGAAGCTTTCTTT.

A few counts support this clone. CDR3 protein: CASSLGTSGYNTDTDTQYF. The CDR3 nucleotides are TGTGCCAGCAGTTTGGGGACTAGCGGGTACAATACTGACACAGATACGCAGTATTTT. The chain is built from TRBV28 and TRBJ2-3; 12 bases agree with TRBD2. The V segment lost 3 bases and the J segment 2 bases; nucleotides outside the gene matches: 12. The V gene's germline CDR1 is MDHEN and CDR2 SYDVKM. There are 19 residues in the CDR3.

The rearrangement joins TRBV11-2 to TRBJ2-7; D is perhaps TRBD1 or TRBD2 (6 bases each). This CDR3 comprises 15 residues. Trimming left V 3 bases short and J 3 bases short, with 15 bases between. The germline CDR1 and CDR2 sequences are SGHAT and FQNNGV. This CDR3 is CASSLSRGRGYEQYF. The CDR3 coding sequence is TGTGCCAGCAGCTTGTCTCGGGGGCGCGGCTACGAGCAGTACTTC. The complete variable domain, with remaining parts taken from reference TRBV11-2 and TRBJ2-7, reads EAGVAQSPRYKIIEKRQSVAFWCNPISGHATLYWYQQILGQGPKLLIQFQNNGVVDDSQLPKDRFSAERLKGVDSTLKIQPAKLEDSAVYLCASSLSRGRGYEQYFGPGTRLTVT.

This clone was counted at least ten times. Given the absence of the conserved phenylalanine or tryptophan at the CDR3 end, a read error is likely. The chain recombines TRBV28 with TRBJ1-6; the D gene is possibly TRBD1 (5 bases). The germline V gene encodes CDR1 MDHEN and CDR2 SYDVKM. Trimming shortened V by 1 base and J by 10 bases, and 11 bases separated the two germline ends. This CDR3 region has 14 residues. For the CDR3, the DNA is TGTGCCAGCAGTTTATTTTGGGGGGAATCACCCCTCCACCTT. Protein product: CASSLFWGESPLHL.